The next 17 T cell receptor beta chains were all read from a single sample in a study of OX40 agonist ivuxolimab in advanced cancers. Clones were read by immunoSEQ multiplex PCR, and TCRdb kept only the in-frame ones, dropping some. The data show about 46,000 clones, approximately 90% seen once. Sequencing was performed on CD4+ or CD8+ T cells sorted from blood, taken in a trial of the OX40 agonist ivuxolimab. Receptors originate from an adult with an advanced solid tumor such as melanoma, head and neck, liver or kidney cancer.

A single count supports this clone. The same CDR3 also results from other DNA sequences found in this sample. V gene TRBV10-3 combines with J gene TRBJ2-5; 11 nucleotides align to TRBD2. V was clipped by 10 bases and J by 4 bases; unmatched bases: 14. The germline V gene encodes CDR1 ENHRY and CDR2 SYGVKD. This CDR3 contains 16 residues. In DNA form, the CDR3 reads TGTGCCACAACGCTTAGCGGGAGGGCCTGGGGAGAGACCCAGTACTTC. It yields the protein CATTLSGRAWGETQYF.

The chain couples TRBV4-1 to TRBJ2-7, with 9 bases identical to TRBD1. The germline CDR1 and CDR2 sequences are MGHRA and YSYEKL. The J segment lost 3 bases and the V segment lost 0 bases, leaving 3 bases of the junction unmatched. CDR3 length: 15 residues. CDR3 sequence: CASSQDGTGYYEQYF. The CDR3 DNA is TGCGCCAGCAGCCAAGATGGGACAGGGTACTACGAGCAGTACTTC.

This chain joins TRBV30 and TRBJ2-7, with 7 bases identical to TRBD2. CDR1 and CDR2 from the germline V gene are GTSNPN and SVGIG (reference sequence). The trim removed 4 bases at V and 0 bases at J, leaving 6 bases unmatched. The CDR3 length is 14 residues. The CDR3 DNA reads TGTGCCTGGACTACTAGCGTTTACTCCTACGAGCAGTACTTC. Its protein product is CAWTTSVYSYEQYF.

The chain has TRBV10-3 and TRBJ2-1; 15 bases are shared with TRBD2. From germline, CDR1 is ENHRY and CDR2 SYGVKD. The ends lost 10 bases at V and 7 bases at J; junction bases unmatched: 8. This CDR3 is 15 amino acids long. CDR3 sequence (DNA): TGTGCCACCGGGACTAGCGGGAGGTTTAAGAATGAGCAGTTCTTC. It encodes CATGTSGRFKNEQFF.

J is TRBJ2-2 and V is TRBV28; 10 bases line up with TRBD1. V dropped 7 bases and J dropped 5; count of bases not matched to a gene: 7. This CDR3 comprises 15 residues. Germline assignment: CDR1 MDHEN and CDR2 SYDVKM. CDR3: CASKPGTGETGELFF. The CDR3, as DNA: TGTGCCAGCAAGCCAGGGACAGGGGAAACCGGGGAGCTGTTTTTT.

In this sample, this clone turned up once. The rearrangement links TRBV5-4 to TRBJ2-4, with D possibly TRBD1 on 5 matching bases. CDR1 and CDR2 (germline): SGHNT, YYREEE (reference sequence). This CDR3 contains 14 residues. Between the trimmed V and J ends, which lost 7 bases and 8 bases, there was a span of 19 bases. The CDR3 spells CASSRVGVADIQYF. CDR3 in DNA: TGTGCCAGCTCCCGAGTAGGGGTGGCGGACATTCAGTACTTC.

The rearrangement links TRBV7-9 to TRBJ2-3; 8 nucleotides align to TRBD1. Germline CDR1 reads SEHNR; CDR2 reads FQNEAQ (reference sequence). The CDR3 is 15 amino acids. V was pared by 5 bases and J by 0 bases, with 4 bases of the junction left unmatched. The CDR3 nucleotides read TGTGCCAGCAGCCCGACAGGGGTCAGCACAGATACGCAGTATTTT. Its translation is CASSPTGVSTDTQYF.

The V and J genes are TRBV4-3 and TRBJ2-5; TRBD2 aligns across 7 bases. Gene TRBJ2-7 matches the end of the DNA better, so the J call may be wrong. The V gene's germline CDR1 is LGHNA and CDR2 YSLEER. CDR3 size: 16 residues. CDR3 bases: TGCGCCAGCAGCCACCTCCCGGGGAGCGGGGAATACGAGCAGTACTTC. Amino acids: CASSHLPGSGEYEQYF.

V usage is TRBV19 and J usage is TRBJ2-7, with D possibly TRBD1 on 6 matching bases. The CDR3 has 14 residues. CDR1 LNHDA and CDR2 SQIVND come from the germline V gene (reference sequence). Trimming removed 4 bases at V and 3 bases at J, with 13 bases between. CDR3 DNA sequence: TGTGCCAGTAGTAATTCGGACAGCCTCTACGAGCAGTACTTC. Translation gives CASSNSDSLYEQYF.

The gene calls are TRBV7-2 and TRBJ2-5, with no clear D. The end of the DNA is better explained by TRBJ2-7, so the J call may be wrong. Germline CDR1 is SGHTA and CDR2 is FQGNSA. The CDR3 has 14 residues. The DNA for the CDR3 is TGTGCCAGCAGCTTAACGGGCAGCTCCTACGAGCAGTACTTC. Translation gives CASSLTGSSYEQYF.

This chain joins TRBV27 and TRBJ1-6, with 7 bases fitting TRBD1. CDR1 and CDR2 (germline): MNHEY, SMNVEV (reference sequence). The length of the CDR3 is 14 residues. V lost 7 bases to trimming and J lost 8 bases; unmatched junction nucleotides: 8. CDR3 coding DNA: TGTGCCAGCACCCTTTCAGGGGGGGATTCACCCCTCCACTTT. This translates into CASTLSGGDSPLHF.

This sequence joins TRBV5-5 and TRBJ2-3, with TRBD2 matching 8 bases. The CDR3 extends over 16 amino acids. Trimming took 0 bases from V and 2 from J; bases not matched to a gene: 5. Germline lookup yields CDR1 SGHKS and CDR2 YYEKEE (reference sequence). The CDR3 DNA reads as TGTGCCAGCAGCTTGGGAGGCGGGGGGATCACAGATACGCAGTATTTT. This translates into CASSLGGGGITDTQYF.

The CDR3 DNA follows: TGTGCCAGCAGCCAAGGGGACACCTACGAGCAGTACTTC. Protein product: CASSQGDTYEQYF. The chain has TRBV9 and TRBJ2-7; D perhaps matches TRBD1 (6 bases). The V gene's germline CDR1 is SGDLS and CDR2 YYNGEE. The CDR3 has 13 amino acids. Trimming removed 4 bases from V and 2 bases from J, with 10 bases in between.

The chain recombines TRBV15 with TRBJ1-5; the match to TRBD1 covers 8 bases. The CDR3 extends over 17 amino acids. Trimming cost V 0 bases and J 4 bases; bases outside gene matches: 8. Germline CDR1 reads LNHNV; CDR2 reads YYDKDF (reference sequence). The CDR3 region has the DNA TGTGCCACCAGCAGAGATCTAGGCAGGGGGCTTAATCAGCCCCAGCATTTT. Translated, it gives CATSRDLGRGLNQPQHF.

This clone was seen only once. The rearrangement links TRBV5-1 to TRBJ2-2, with D hard to call. Germline V gene data show CDR1 as SGHRS and CDR2 as YFSETQ. V dropped 0 bases and J dropped 5 bases, with 11 bases sitting between them. The CDR3 is made up of 15 amino acids. The CDR3 DNA is TGCGCCAGCAGCTTGGGTTTTACGGCAACCGGGGAGCTGTTTTTT. This encodes CASSLGFTATGELFF. Full variable domain (rest looked up from reference TRBV5-1 and TRBJ2-2): KAGVTQTPRYLIKTRGQQVTLSCSPISGHRSVSWYQQTPGQGLQFLFEYFSETQRNKGNFPGRFSGRQFSNSRSEMNVSTLELGDSALYLCASSLGFTATGELFFGEGSRLTVL.

V gene TRBV5-1 combines with J gene TRBJ2-3, with 12 bases matching TRBD2. Per the germline V gene, CDR1 is SGHRS and CDR2 is YFSETQ. J lost 3 bases, V lost 3 bases, and 8 bases had no gene match. This CDR3 contains 17 residues. CDR3 amino acids: CASSSLAGGMMTDTQYF. CDR3 nucleotides: TGCGCCAGCAGCTCGCTAGCGGGAGGGATGATGACAGATACGCAGTATTTT. Variable domain in full (rest from reference TRBV5-1 and TRBJ2-3): KAGVTQTPRYLIKTRGQQVTLSCSPISGHRSVSWYQQTPGQGLQFLFEYFSETQRNKGNFPGRFSGRQFSNSRSEMNVSTLELGDSALYLCASSSLAGGMMTDTQYFGPGTRLTVL.

The chain carries TRBV5-4 and TRBJ2-1; 12 bases match TRBD2. With 2 bases clipped from V and 2 bases from J, the junction kept 8 bases outside the gene matches. Germline lookup yields CDR1 SGHNT and CDR2 YYREEE (reference sequence). There are 18 residues in the CDR3. The CDR3 sequence: CASSLNPWTSGTYNEQFF. The CDR3 region has the DNA TGTGCCAGCAGCTTAAACCCTTGGACTAGCGGGACCTACAATGAGCAGTTCTTC.